Listed below are T cell receptor beta chains from one sample, sequenced in a study of T cells after yellow fever vaccination. TCRdb fed the 5' RACE reads into MiXCR, producing one record per CDR3 protein. The repertoire has about 340,000 distinct CDR3 sequences, approximately 4.2% of them found once; the top ten carry roughly 26%. The specimen comprised PBMCs, sampled 5 days after the yellow fever booster vaccination. These receptors were taken from a man between 18 and 29 years old who received the YFV17D yellow fever vaccine. Each CDR3 is given with its conserved first and last residue. Fields, in order: V gene, clone size, J gene, D gene, CDR3 DNA, CDR3 protein. A D gene is named only where the DNA matches it firmly. Size is omitted from some rows. Given values are once, few, many or a class for expanded clones.

>TRBV5-4|many|TRBJ2-2|-
TGTGCCAGCAGCGCAGGGGTGGCCACCGGGGAGCTGTTTTTT
CASSAGVATGELFF
>TRBV20-1|many|TRBJ1-5|TRBD1
TGCAGTGCACCGGGACAGGGGAATCAGCCCCAGCATTTT
CSAPGQGNQPQHF
>TRBV5-1|few|TRBJ1-5|-
TGCGCCAGCAGCTTGAATGGGCAGAGCAATCAGCCCCAGCATTTT
CASSLNGQSNQPQHF
>TRBV7-9|many|TRBJ1-2|TRBD1
TGTGCCAGCAGCCCAACAGGGGCCCGGGGGTATGGCTACACCTTC
CASSPTGARGYGYTF
>TRBV5-1|-|TRBJ2-3|-
TGCGCCAGCAGCCCGTCCCGGGGCCTACTTTCAGATACGCAGTATTTT
CASSPSRGLLSDTQYF
>TRBV3-1|few|TRBJ2-3|-
TGTGCCAGCAGCCAAGGGCCCAGGAGCACAGATACGCAGTATTTT
CASSQGPRSTDTQYF
>TRBV27|many|TRBJ1-5|-
TGTGCCAGCAGTCCCCCATGTGAGGGGATGGGTCAGCCCCAGCATTTT
CASSPPCEGMGQPQHF
>TRBV5-6|-|TRBJ2-1|-
TGTGCCAGCAGCTTGGTCGGGCCCGAGCAGTTCTTC
CASSLVGPEQFF
>TRBV5-1|-|TRBJ1-4|-
TGCGCCAGCAGCTTGGAGGCGCAGGGGTCTAATGAAAAACTGTTTTTT
CASSLEAQGSNEKLFF
>TRBV6-5|many|TRBJ2-2|TRBD2
TGTGCCAGCAGCCGACCTAGCGGGGGTCTCTCCGGGGAGCTGTTTTTT
CASSRPSGGLSGELFF
>TRBV27|-|TRBJ1-3|TRBD1
TGTGCCAGCATGCTGGACAGGAGCTCTGGAAACACCATATATTTT
CASMLDRSSGNTIYF
>TRBV28|many|TRBJ2-4|-
TGTGCCAGCAGTCCAAGGGACATTCAGTACTTC
CASSPRDIQYF
>TRBV3-1|few|TRBJ1-2|-
TGTGCCAGCAGTTCCCGGGGGCTTGACTATGGCTACACCTTC
CASSSRGLDYGYTF
>TRBV2|few|TRBJ2-2|-
TGTGCCAGCAGTTATACAGGGTCCCCCGGGGAGCTGTTTTTT
CASSYTGSPGELFF
>TRBV27|few|TRBJ2-5|-
TGTGCCAGCAGTCTTCCAGATTCCGAGACCCAGTACTTC
CASSLPDSETQYF
>TRBV4-3|-|TRBJ2-1|TRBD2
TGCGCCAGCAGCCAGCGACTAGCGGGGGCCACCTACTCCTACAATGAGCAGTTCTTC
CASSQRLAGATYSYNEQFF
>TRBV25-1|many|TRBJ1-2|-
TGTGCCAGCAATACAGGGAACTATGGCTACACCTTC
CASNTGNYGYTF
>TRBV4-3|-|TRBJ2-3|-
TGCGCCAGCAGCCCCTTGGAGAGCAGATACACAGATACGCAGTATTTT
CASSPLESRYTDTQYF
>TRBV7-6|few|TRBJ1-1|-
TGTGCCAGCCGCGACACCTTGAACACTGAAGCTTTCTTT
CASRDTLNTEAFF
>TRBV5-5|few|TRBJ1-5|-
TGTGCCAGCAGCATGGGGGTTAGAGACCAGCCCCAGCATTTT
CASSMGVRDQPQHF
>TRBV10-3|many|TRBJ2-3|TRBD1
TGTGCCATGGCCCGGGACAGGGGGTTTCGTACGCAGTATTTT
CAMARDRGFRTQYF
>TRBV7-2|few|TRBJ1-3|-
TGTGCCAGCAGCTTAGTCGGGGACTCTGGAAACACCATATATTTT
CASSLVGDSGNTIYF
>TRBV27|many|TRBJ1-4|-
TGTGCCAGCAGCCCCGGGACCCCATGGAAAGAAAAACTGTTTTTT
CASSPGTPWKEKLFF
>TRBV7-9|few|TRBJ2-3|TRBD1
TGTGCCAGCAGCCTAGACAGGGGGCGCCCAGATACGCAGTATTTT
CASSLDRGRPDTQYF
>TRBV28|-|TRBJ2-7|-
TGTGCCAGCAGTCCCCCTAAAGGGGTCGAGCAGTACTTC
CASSPPKGVEQYF